This T cell receptor (beta chain) was documented in a study of T cell responses to AZD1222 COVID-19 vaccine. Assay: immunoSEQ multiplex PCR; the TCRdb copy retains only in-frame clones and omits some. The table records more than 150,000 clones, over 80% of them present only once. V lost 3 bases to trimming and J lost 5 bases, with 23 bases between them. The CDR3 has 18 residues. CDR1 and CDR2 from the germline V gene are SGHRS and YFSETQ. The sequence was collected from an adult in good health. Source: peripheral blood, taken on day 0 of AZD1222 vaccination. V gene TRBV5-1 combines with J gene TRBJ1-4, with D perhaps matching TRBD1 (6 bases). CDR3 residues: CASSSTGLRGGGNEKLFF. The DNA of the CDR3 is TGCGCCAGCAGCTCGACAGGACTTAGGGGCGGCGGGAATGAAAAACTGTTTTTT.